This T cell receptor (beta chain) was sequenced in a study of post-analysis software for immune sequencing data. Study-wide results and caveats: Patients carried a few TRBV segments more frequently than controls did, and TRBV5-6, TRBV5-1 and TRBV20-1 were among them.

V lost 7 bases, J lost 2 bases, and 14 bases lay in between. Germline lookup yields CDR1 MNHNS and CDR2 SASEGT. The CDR3 loop spans 14 amino acids. cDNA libraries for TCR beta contained unique molecular identifiers. TCRdb recomputed calls from the PCR reads with MiXCR, one row per CDR3 protein. The sample records hundreds of thousands of distinct CDR3 sequences, 35% to 45% being singletons. With regard to this clonotype: As yet, its antigen is unknown.

J is TRBJ2-5 and V is TRBV6-1, with D unresolved. The sequenced sample consisted of blood. The clonotype was recovered from a girl aged 2-15 years with multiple sclerosis. The CDR3 spells CASKWAGSQETQYF. The CDR3 DNA reads as TGTGCCAGCAAGTGGGCCGGCTCTCAAGAGACCCAGTACTTC.